The 19 T cell receptor beta chains presented below share a single source sample, sequenced in a study of blood T cells in healthy people across ages. A second about 6 to 12 cycle PCR used barcoded and J-beta primers. TCRdb ran MiXCR on the 5' RACE reads and lists one entry per CDR3 protein. The sample shows 1.5 million to 2 million distinct CDR3 sequences, roughly 27% of them seen only once. Sequencing was performed on blood. The source of these receptors is a woman in her 30s in good health.

V and J are TRBV9 and TRBJ2-3, with D perhaps matching TRBD1 (6 bases). With 3 bases removed from V and 4 bases from J, the gap between germline ends came to 18 bases. The germline V gene encodes CDR1 SGDLS and CDR2 YYNGEE. The CDR3 runs 16 residues. CDR3 DNA sequence: TGTGCCAGCAGCGGCGCAGGACAGTTGATTGCAGATACGCAGTATTTT. Its protein is CASSGAGQLIADTQYF.

This clonotype appeared once. The chain combines TRBV15 with TRBJ2-3; D might be TRBD1 or TRBD2, each matching 6 bases. The CDR3 loop spans 16 amino acids. V was trimmed by 5 bases and J by 1 base, leaving 16 bases between them. Germline values: CDR1 LNHNV, CDR2 YYDKDF (reference sequence). The CDR3 protein is CATSPVPGEGTDTQYF. The DNA for the CDR3 is TGTGCCACCAGCCCTGTCCCAGGGGAGGGCACAGATACGCAGTATTTT.

This clonotype came up a few times. This rearrangement joins TRBV6-6 to TRBJ2-5; no clear D gene. The J call could be wrong; TRBJ2-7 is a better fit for the DNA end. Germline assignment: CDR1 MNHNY and CDR2 SVGAGI (reference sequence). The CDR3 extends over 13 amino acids. The CDR3 region is CASSTDAVTEQYF. The DNA for the CDR3 is TGTGCCAGCAGTACTGATGCCGTGACCGAGCAGTACTTC.

For this clonotype: One end of the junction does not line up with germline, which may come from a read error. CDR3 nucleotides: TGTGCCACCAGCAGAGATGTCACAGATATGCAGTATTTT. It encodes CATSRDVTDMQYF. The rearrangement uses TRBV15 and TRBJ2-3, with D uncertain. The CDR3 consists of 13 residues. CDR1 and CDR2 (germline): LNHNV, YYDKDF (reference sequence).

This chain uses TRBV12-3 or TRBV12-4 with TRBJ2-7; D gene ambiguous. V dropped 2 bases and J dropped 3 bases, with 8 bases sitting between them. The CDR3 is 13 amino acids. CDR3 in amino acids: CASSLRHHYEQYF. CDR3 DNA sequence: TGTGCCAGCAGTTTAAGACACCACTACGAGCAGTACTTC.

This chain links TRBV6-1 with TRBJ2-1; D remains unclear. This CDR3 region has 13 residues. V was cut by 5 bases and J by 10 bases, with 15 bases left in between. Germline CDR1 and CDR2: MNHNS and SASEGT. The CDR3 nucleotides read TGTGCCAGCAGTACCCTTTCGACCCGCGAGCAGTTCTTC. Translated, it gives CASSTLSTREQFF.

This clonotype came up many times. The J gene is TRBJ2-1, the V gene TRBV20-1; D uncertain. In germline, CDR1 is DFQATT, CDR2 SNEGSKA (reference sequence). The CDR3 covers 12 residues. The V gene lost 1 base and the J gene lost 9 bases, with 10 bases spanning the gap. Written as DNA, the CDR3 is TGCAGTGCTAGAGTGGTTGATGGTGAGCAGTTCTTC. Translating it yields CSARVVDGEQFF.

This clonotype has ten or more counts. The chain carries TRBV15 and TRBJ2-7; D might be TRBD1 (6 bases). The CDR3 is made up of 15 amino acids. Germline V CDR1 and CDR2: LNHNV, YYDKDF (reference sequence). V was trimmed by 2 bases and J by 3 bases, leaving 14 bases between them. DNA for the CDR3: TGTGCCACCAGCAGATCCCGGCAGGGGCTCTACGAGCAGTACTTC. Translating it yields CATSRSRQGLYEQYF.

This clonotype was observed at least ten times. The chain links TRBV7-2 to TRBJ2-5; tentative D call: TRBD2 (5 bases). V was shortened by 3 bases and J by 0 bases, with 11 bases between the two germline ends. This CDR3 contains 15 residues. Germline V gene data show CDR1 as SGHTA and CDR2 as FQGNSA. The CDR3, as DNA: TGTGCCAGCAGCTTGAACGGGATCCACCAAGAGACCCAGTACTTC. Translation gives CASSLNGIHQETQYF.

This chain uses TRBV7-9 with TRBJ1-1; D is unclear. With 0 bases removed from V and 7 bases from J, the gap between germline ends came to 9 bases. The CDR3 loop spans 13 amino acids. Germline CDR1 is SEHNR and CDR2 is FQNEAQ (reference sequence). The chain's CDR3 is CASSLAREYEAFF. CDR3 in DNA: TGTGCCAGCAGCTTAGCCCGAGAATATGAAGCTTTCTTT.

This clonotype was seen at least ten times. V gene TRBV12-3 or TRBV12-4 combines with J gene TRBJ2-7; D may be TRBD1 (6 bases). The V gene lost 3 bases and the J gene lost 7 bases, with 13 bases spanning the gap. CDR3 size: 13 residues. CDR3 in amino acids: CASSFSGVGEQYF. In DNA, the CDR3 is TGTGCCAGCAGTTTCTCAGGGGTTGGGGAGCAGTACTTC.

In its sample, this clonotype was seen a few times. The chain carries TRBV7-2 and TRBJ2-1, with 8 nucleotides matching TRBD2. The length of the CDR3 is 17 residues. V lost 5 bases and J lost 4; bases outside the gene matches: 13. CDR1 is SGHTA, CDR2 FQGNSA, per germline. CDR3 region: CASSPAETSVTYNEQFF. The CDR3 coding sequence is TGTGCCAGCAGCCCGGCCGAGACTAGCGTAACGTACAATGAGCAGTTCTTC.

This clonotype has a handful of counts. The genes are TRBV14 and TRBJ2-3; D might be TRBD1 (6 bases). V shed 1 base and J shed 2 bases, with 10 bases lying between them. The CDR3 loop spans 15 amino acids. Germline V gives CDR1 SGHDN, CDR2 FVKESK. The CDR3 nucleotides read TGTGCCAGCAGCCAAGGGACAGATCTCACAGATACGCAGTATTTT. Amino acid sequence: CASSQGTDLTDTQYF.

This clonotype is a singleton in its sample. The chain carries TRBV19 and TRBJ1-5; D is possibly TRBD1 (6 bases). The CDR3 contains 15 residues. Deletions cut 2 bases from V and 5 bases from J, with 13 bases between. The V gene's germline CDR1 is LNHDA and CDR2 SQIVND (reference sequence). The chain's CDR3 is CASSIYQGRDQPQHF. The CDR3 nucleotides read TGTGCCAGTAGTATATATCAGGGGCGCGATCAGCCCCAGCATTTT.

V gene TRBV6-2 or TRBV6-3 combines with J gene TRBJ2-2; D call uncertain. Germline lookup yields CDR1 MNHEY and CDR2 SVGEGT. V was pared by 10 bases and J by 5 bases, with 14 bases between. The CDR3 consists of 13 residues. CDR3 bases: TGTGCCACTGAGCTAGGACGAACCGGGGAGCTGTTTTTT. Its protein is CATELGRTGELFF.

This clonotype was seen only a few times. The V and J genes are TRBV5-1 and TRBJ2-1; the D gene is possibly TRBD2 (6 bases). The V end was cut by 1 base, the J end by 9 bases, with 20 bases between. Germline V gene sequence: CDR1 SGHRS, CDR2 YFSETQ. CDR3 length equals 16 residues. CDR3 residues: CASSLLRGVPRGEQFF. Here the CDR3 DNA reads TGCGCCAGCAGCTTGCTGCGGGGAGTCCCTCGCGGTGAGCAGTTCTTC.

J is TRBJ2-7 and V is TRBV12-3 or TRBV12-4; the D gene is possibly TRBD2 (7 bases). The CDR3 consists of 14 residues. Trimming took off 2 bases at V and 7 bases at J, with 15 bases between the two ends. The CDR3 sequence: CASSLSRGGREQYF. Written as DNA, the CDR3 is TGTGCCAGCAGTTTATCCAGGGGAGGGAGAGAGCAGTACTTC.

The chain carries TRBV24-1 and TRBJ2-1; 9 bases match TRBD2. Germline CDR1 and CDR2: KGHDR and SFDVKD. The CDR3 is 18 amino acids. J was trimmed by 0 bases and V by 3 bases; bases with no gene match: 8. The CDR3 region has the DNA TGTGCCACCAGTGATCTGTCTGGCGGGGGGGCCTCCTACAATGAGCAGTTCTTC. Amino acids: CATSDLSGGGASYNEQFF.

The genes are TRBV6-1 and TRBJ1-6; 7 nucleotides match TRBD1. Looked up from germline, CDR1 is MNHNS and CDR2 is SASEGT. The CDR3 runs to 16 residues. The V and J ends lost 10 bases and 6 bases, in that order; junction bases with no gene match: 15. The chain's CDR3 is CATKDRRGSSNSPLHF. DNA for the CDR3: TGTGCCACCAAGGACCGCAGGGGGAGTTCTAATTCACCCCTCCACTTT.